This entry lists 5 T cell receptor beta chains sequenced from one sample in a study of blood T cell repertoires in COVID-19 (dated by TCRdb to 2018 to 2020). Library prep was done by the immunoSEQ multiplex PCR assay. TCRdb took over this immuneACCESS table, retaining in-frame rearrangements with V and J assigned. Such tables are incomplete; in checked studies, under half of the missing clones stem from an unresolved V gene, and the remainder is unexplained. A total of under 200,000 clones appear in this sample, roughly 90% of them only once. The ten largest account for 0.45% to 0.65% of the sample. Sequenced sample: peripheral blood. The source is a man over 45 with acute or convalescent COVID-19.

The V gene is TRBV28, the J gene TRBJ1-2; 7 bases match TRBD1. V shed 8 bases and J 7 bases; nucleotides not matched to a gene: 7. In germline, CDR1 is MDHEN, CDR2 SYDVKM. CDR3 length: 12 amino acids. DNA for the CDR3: TGTGCCAGCCTTCAGGGGGTTCGTGGCTACACCTTC. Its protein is CASLQGVRGYTF.

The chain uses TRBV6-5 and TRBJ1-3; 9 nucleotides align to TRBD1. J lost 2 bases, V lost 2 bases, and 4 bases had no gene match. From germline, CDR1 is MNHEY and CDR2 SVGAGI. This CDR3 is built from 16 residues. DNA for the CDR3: TGTGCCAGCAGTTACGGAAGACAGGGGGCTGGAAACACCATATATTTT. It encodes CASSYGRQGAGNTIYF.

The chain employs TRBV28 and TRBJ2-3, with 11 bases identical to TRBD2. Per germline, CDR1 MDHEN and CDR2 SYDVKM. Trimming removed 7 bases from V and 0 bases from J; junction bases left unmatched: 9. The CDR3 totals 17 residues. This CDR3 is CASILAGGPISTDTQYF. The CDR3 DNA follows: TGTGCCAGCATTCTAGCGGGGGGACCTATTAGCACAGATACGCAGTATTTT.

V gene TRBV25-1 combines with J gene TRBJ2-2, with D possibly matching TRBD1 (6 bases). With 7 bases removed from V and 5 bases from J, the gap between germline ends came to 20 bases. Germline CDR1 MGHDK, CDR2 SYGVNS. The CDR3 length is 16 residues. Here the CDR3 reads CASKDPGAGQTGELFF. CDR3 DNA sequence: TGTGCCAGCAAAGACCCAGGGGCAGGGCAGACCGGGGAGCTGTTTTTT.

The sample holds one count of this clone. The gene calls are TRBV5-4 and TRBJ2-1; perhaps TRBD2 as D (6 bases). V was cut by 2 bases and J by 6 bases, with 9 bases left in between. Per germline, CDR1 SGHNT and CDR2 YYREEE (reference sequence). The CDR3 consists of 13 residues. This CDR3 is CASSFQGGNEQFF. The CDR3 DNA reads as TGTGCCAGCAGCTTCCAGGGAGGCAATGAGCAGTTCTTC.